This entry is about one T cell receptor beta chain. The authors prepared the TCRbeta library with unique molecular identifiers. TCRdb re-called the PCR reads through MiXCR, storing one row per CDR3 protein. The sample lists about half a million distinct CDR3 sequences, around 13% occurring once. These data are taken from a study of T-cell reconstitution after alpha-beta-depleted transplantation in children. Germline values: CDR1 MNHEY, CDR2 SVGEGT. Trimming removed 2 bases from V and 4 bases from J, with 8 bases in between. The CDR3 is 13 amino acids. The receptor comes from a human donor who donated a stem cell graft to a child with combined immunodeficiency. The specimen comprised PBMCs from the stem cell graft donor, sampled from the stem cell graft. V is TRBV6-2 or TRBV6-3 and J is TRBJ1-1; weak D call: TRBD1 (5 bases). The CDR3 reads CASSYGGTTEAFF. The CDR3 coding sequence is TGTGCCAGCAGTTACGGGGGGACCACTGAAGCTTTCTTT.